Shown below are 20 T cell receptor beta chains from a single sample sequenced in a study of CD8+CD57+ T cells in acquired aplastic anemia. An expansion of CD8+CD57+ cells by flow cytometry had been shown in patients chosen for sequencing. Investigators profiled TCR beta VDJ and CDR3 from genomic DNA template. TCRdb analysed the reads with MiXCR anew, one entry per CDR3 protein. The data show 120,000 or so distinct CDR3 sequences, under 60% seen once. The sample was sorted CD4+, CD8+, or CD8+CD57+ T cells (not recorded which) from PBMCs. These TCRs come from a human donor with aplastic anemia.

The chain employs TRBV15 and TRBJ2-7; TRBD2 matches 14 bases. The CDR3 runs to 15 residues. The ends lost 5 bases at V and 7 bases at J; junction bases unmatched: 7. Germline CDR1 is LNHNV and CDR2 is YYDKDF (reference sequence). The CDR3 loop is CATSLPGLAGAEQYF. Written as DNA, the CDR3 is TGTGCCACCAGCCTACCGGGACTAGCGGGAGCAGAGCAGTACTTC.

This rearrangement joins TRBV29-1 to TRBJ2-1; D not certain. The CDR3 has 12 residues. Germline lookup yields CDR1 SQVTM and CDR2 ANQGSEA. The germline V and J ends were trimmed by 8 bases and 4 bases, with 12 bases remaining between them. CDR3 loop: CSSFRPYNEQFF. Here the CDR3 DNA reads TGCAGCAGCTTTCGTCCTTACAATGAGCAGTTCTTC.

The chain joins TRBV19 to TRBJ1-1; possibly TRBD1 for D (5 bases). Trimming shortened V by 5 bases and J by 7 bases, and 11 bases separated the two germline ends. Looked up from germline, CDR1 is LNHDA and CDR2 is SQIVND (reference sequence). This CDR3 is built from 12 residues. The CDR3 sequence: CASSFRQFEAFF. The CDR3 nucleotides are TGTGCCAGTAGTTTTCGACAGTTTGAAGCTTTCTTT.

Concerning this clonotype: One junction end disagrees with the germline gene, perhaps due to a read error. V and J are TRBV10-2 and TRBJ2-7; D uncertain. Germline values: CDR1 WSHSY, CDR2 SAAADI. The CDR3 runs to 12 residues. Written as DNA, the CDR3 is TGCGCCAGCAGCCCAGTTTCTGCCGAGCGGTACTTC. Its translation: CASSPVSAERYF.

J is TRBJ2-1 and V is TRBV19; 9 bases are shared with TRBD1. The CDR3 totals 16 residues. The V gene end was trimmed by 2 bases and the J gene end by 3 bases; junction bases not matched to a gene: 5. Germline CDR1 and CDR2: LNHDA and SQIVND (reference sequence). Here the CDR3 DNA reads TGTGCCAGTAGTATAATCCGGGACAGGGACTACAATGAGCAGTTCTTC. Encoded protein: CASSIIRDRDYNEQFF.

This clonotype was recorded only once. J is TRBJ1-2 and V is TRBV7-9; possible D gene TRBD1, 5 bases. Trimming stripped 2 bases from V and 8 bases from J, with 9 bases between. This CDR3 is built from 12 residues. CDR1 is SEHNR, CDR2 FQNEAQ, per germline (reference sequence). The CDR3 sequence: CASSLWGEGYTF. CDR3 coding DNA: TGTGCCAGCAGCTTATGGGGGGAAGGCTACACCTTC.

The chain has TRBV15 and TRBJ1-2, with D maybe TRBD1 (5 bases). V shed 6 bases and J shed 7 bases, with 21 bases lying between them. The germline gives CDR1 LNHNV, CDR2 YYDKDF (reference sequence). The CDR3 runs 15 residues. CDR3 nucleotides: TGTGCCACCAGTAACGGGGCCCAGGGACTAGGTGGCTACACCTTC. Translated, it gives CATSNGAQGLGGYTF.

V gene TRBV6-5 combines with J gene TRBJ1-1; D is ambiguous. The CDR3 consists of 14 residues. With 0 bases removed from V and 4 bases from J, the gap between germline ends came to 9 bases. Germline CDR1 MNHEY, CDR2 SVGAGI. The CDR3: CASSYSEGGTEAFF. The CDR3 DNA sequence: TGTGCCAGCAGTTACTCAGAGGGAGGCACTGAAGCTTTCTTT.

This clonotype was picked up many times. J is TRBJ2-1 and V is TRBV12-3 or TRBV12-4; D unresolved. Between the trimmed V and J ends, which lost 3 bases and 12 bases, there was a span of 9 bases. The CDR3 sequence is 11 residues long. The CDR3 coding sequence is TGTGCCAGCAGTTTGGCCGGCGGGCAGTTCTTC. It codes for CASSLAGGQFF.

The genes are TRBV24-1 and TRBJ1-5; D remains unclear. Germline lookup yields CDR1 KGHDR and CDR2 SFDVKD. With 4 bases removed from V and 1 base from J, the gap between germline ends came to 7 bases. There are 14 residues in the CDR3. CDR3 sequence: CATSERASNQPQHF. Written as DNA, the CDR3 is TGTGCCACCAGTGAAAGGGCGAGCAATCAGCCCCAGCATTTT.

This clonotype was detected ten times or more. The chain links TRBV24-1 to TRBJ1-5; 8 bases match TRBD1. Germline CDR1 reads KGHDR; CDR2 reads SFDVKD. CDR3 length equals 13 residues. V dropped 2 bases and J dropped 7; count of bases not matched to a gene: 0. DNA of the CDR3: TGTGCCACCAGTGATTACAGGGGGCAGCCCCAGCATTTT. This codes for CATSDYRGQPQHF.

The chain uses TRBV7-9 and TRBJ2-2; TRBD1 might be the D (6 bases). This CDR3 has 12 amino acids. Germline CDR1 SEHNR, CDR2 FQNEAQ (reference sequence). The V end lost 6 bases, the J end lost 8 bases, and 10 bases lay between the germline ends. The CDR3 protein is CASSTGTGELFF. The CDR3 DNA sequence: TGTGCCAGCAGTACCGGGACAGGGGAGCTGTTTTTT.

CDR3 in amino acids: CAISGGDRNTGELFF. As DNA, the CDR3 is TGTGCCATCAGTGGGGGGGACAGAAACACCGGGGAGCTGTTTTTT. The chain combines TRBV10-3 with TRBJ2-2, with D maybe TRBD1 (7 bases). This CDR3 region has 15 residues. The V and J ends lost 4 bases and 2 bases respectively, with 11 bases between them. The germline gives CDR1 ENHRY, CDR2 SYGVKD.

This clonotype was detected a few times. The chain links TRBV15 to TRBJ1-1; 9 bases match TRBD1. Per germline, CDR1 LNHNV and CDR2 YYDKDF (reference sequence). J gave up 7 bases and V 2 bases, and 5 bases lay outside the gene matches. CDR3 size: 14 residues. CDR3 in amino acids: CATSRTGGRNEAFF. DNA for the CDR3: TGTGCCACCAGCAGAACAGGGGGCAGGAATGAAGCTTTCTTT.

The rearrangement uses TRBV29-1 and TRBJ2-7, with 8 bases fitting TRBD2. The V and J ends lost 8 bases and 3 bases, in that order; junction bases with no gene match: 3. Germline CDR1 reads SQVTM; CDR2 reads ANQGSEA. This CDR3 is 11 amino acids long. CDR3 in amino acids: CSITSGYEQYF. For the CDR3, the DNA is TGCAGCATCACTAGCGGCTACGAGCAGTACTTC.

The chain uses TRBV7-8 and TRBJ2-6; unclear D gene. The V and J ends lost 6 bases and 0 bases respectively, with 15 bases between them. Per the germline V gene, CDR1 is SGHVS and CDR2 is FQNEAQ. This CDR3 is built from 17 residues. The CDR3 spells CASSPWGFGSGANVLTF. The CDR3 nucleotides read TGTGCCAGCAGTCCGTGGGGTTTCGGCTCTGGGGCCAACGTCCTGACTTTC.

The chain links TRBV9 to TRBJ2-1, with D unclear. Germline CDR1 is SGDLS and CDR2 is YYNGEE. The length of the CDR3 is 12 residues. Trimming took off 3 bases at V and 7 bases at J, with 8 bases between the two ends. CDR3 loop: CASSATQNEQFF. The CDR3 DNA sequence: TGTGCCAGCAGCGCCACCCAGAATGAGCAGTTCTTC.

This clonotype has only a few counts. The V and J genes are TRBV30 and TRBJ2-3, with 7 bases matching TRBD1. The CDR3 has 14 amino acids. Germline V gives CDR1 GTSNPN, CDR2 SVGIG (reference sequence). J gave up 4 bases and V 6 bases, and 10 bases lay outside the gene matches. This chain's CDR3 is CACGEGQGADTQYF. The CDR3 coding sequence is TGTGCCTGTGGAGAGGGGCAGGGGGCAGATACGCAGTATTTT.

The chain has TRBV2 and TRBJ1-5; D possibly corresponds to TRBD1 (5 bases). V lost 4 bases, J lost 15 bases, and 16 bases lay in between. Germline assignment: CDR1 SNHLY and CDR2 FYNNEI. CDR3 length: 12 residues. The CDR3 spells CASSVPQGLLHF. The CDR3 coding sequence is TGTGCCAGCAGTGTCCCCCAGGGCCTACTGCATTTT.

The chain links TRBV15 to TRBJ2-2; D is unresolved. Per the germline V gene, CDR1 is LNHNV and CDR2 is YYDKDF (reference sequence). Trimming took off 0 bases at V and 1 base at J, with 6 bases between the two ends. This CDR3 region has 15 residues. The CDR3 coding sequence is TGTGCCACCAGCAGAGAGGTTCTGAACACCGGGGAGCTGTTTTTT. Its translation is CATSREVLNTGELFF.